One sample yielded the 20 T cell receptor beta chains listed below, sequenced in a study of blood T cells in healthy people across ages. A second PCR of 7 to 11 cycles used a sample-barcoded 5' primer and a J-beta primer mix. TCRdb used MiXCR to reprocess the 5' RACE reads, holding one entry per CDR3 protein. The data show 600,000 to 850,000 distinct CDR3 sequences, roughly 45% seen once. The specimen sequenced was blood. The receptor source for this set is a woman aged 55-70 years in good health.

CDR3 in amino acids: CASSYSPGLAPNEQFF. The CDR3 DNA sequence: TGTGCCAGCAGTTACTCGCCGGGACTAGCCCCCAATGAGCAGTTCTTC. V usage is TRBV6-5 and J usage is TRBJ2-1; 9 bases align to TRBD2. CDR3 length: 16 residues. With V trimmed by 0 bases and J by 6 bases, 6 bases remained unmatched. Germline loops: CDR1 MNHEY, CDR2 SVGAGI.

This chain connects TRBV20-1 to TRBJ2-7; 9 bases line up with TRBD2. The J call may not be correct, given that the DNA end is closer to TRBJ2-5. The length of the CDR3 is 14 residues. The V gene's germline CDR1 is DFQATT and CDR2 SNEGSKA (reference sequence). The CDR3 reads CSANRGGASETQYF. CDR3 nucleotides: TGCAGTGCTAATCGCGGGGGGGCATCGGAGACCCAGTACTTC.

The chain carries TRBV7-6 and TRBJ2-1; TRBD2 matches 8 bases. The CDR3 extends over 17 amino acids. Germline V CDR1 and CDR2: SGHVS, FNYEAQ. V lost 5 bases and J lost 2; bases outside the gene matches: 11. The CDR3 reads CASSHIPLAGPYNEQFF. The CDR3 coding sequence is TGTGCCAGCAGCCACATTCCTCTAGCGGGCCCCTACAATGAGCAGTTCTTC.

The gene calls are TRBV2 and TRBJ2-3; no reliable D call. The CDR3 covers 11 residues. Trimming removed 2 bases from V and 8 bases from J, with 5 bases in between. Per germline, CDR1 SNHLY and CDR2 FYNNEI. The CDR3 nucleotides are TGTGCCAGCAGTGAACTTCCTACGCAGTATTTT. Translating it yields CASSELPTQYF.

V usage is TRBV6-2 or TRBV6-3 and J usage is TRBJ2-7; 7 bases match TRBD1. The CDR3 length is 16 residues. V gave up 0 bases and J gave up 5 bases; unmatched junction bases: 10. Germline V gene lookup returns CDR1 MNHEY and CDR2 SVGEGT. The CDR3 reads CASSYSLTGDLNEQYF. The CDR3 DNA reads as TGTGCCAGCAGTTACTCGTTAACAGGGGATTTAAACGAGCAGTACTTC.

The table lists this clonotype with a few counts. This chain uses TRBV2 with TRBJ1-2, with 8 bases aligning to TRBD1. The trim removed 8 bases at V and 4 bases at J, leaving 3 bases unmatched. The CDR3 covers 12 residues. The germline V gene encodes CDR1 SNHLY and CDR2 FYNNEI. The CDR3 region has the DNA TGTGCCAGCGCGGACAGGGCCTATGGCTACACCTTC. Translated: CASADRAYGYTF.

A few counts support this clonotype. V usage is TRBV20-1 and J usage is TRBJ1-4; D is possibly TRBD1 (6 bases). With 3 bases removed from V and 3 bases from J, the gap between germline ends came to 11 bases. CDR1 is DFQATT, CDR2 SNEGSKA, per germline (reference sequence). This CDR3 comprises 14 residues. CDR3 DNA: TGCAGTGCTAGCCAGGGGCGGGCTAATGAAAAACTGTTTTTT. This sequence encodes CSASQGRANEKLFF.

This clonotype was counted between two and nine times. V usage is TRBV4-2 and J usage is TRBJ2-3; maybe TRBD1 (5 bases). Per the germline V gene, CDR1 is LGHNA and CDR2 is YNFKEQ. This CDR3 has 15 amino acids. The V and J ends lost 2 bases and 0 bases respectively, with 9 bases between them. CDR3 coding DNA: TGTGCCAGCAGCCAACAGGGCTCTAGCACAGATACGCAGTATTTT. Protein sequence: CASSQQGSSTDTQYF.

A note on this clonotype: At one end, the junction sequence differs from germline, possibly due to a read error. This chain joins TRBV12-5 and TRBJ1-2, with TRBD1 as a possible D gene (5 bases). CDR3 size: 13 residues. From germline, CDR1 is LGHNT and CDR2 FRNRAP. This chain's CDR3 is CASGSREAYGYIF. CDR3 coding DNA: TGTGCTAGTGGTTCCAGGGAAGCCTATGGCTACATCTTC. Variable domain in full (rest from reference TRBV12-5 and TRBJ1-2): DARVTQTPRHKVTEMGQEVTMRCQPILGHNTVFWYRQTMMQGLELLAYFRNRAPLDDSGMPKDRFSAEMPDATLATLKIQPSEPRDSAVYFCASGSREAYGYIFGSGTRLTVV.

The chain is built from TRBV9 and TRBJ2-1; D not resolved. The CDR3 has 16 residues. The V gene lost 0 bases and the J gene lost 6 bases, with 16 bases spanning the gap. CDR1 and CDR2 (germline): SGDLS, YYNGEE. CDR3 sequence: CASSVASLNNFNEQFF. The CDR3 region has the DNA TGTGCCAGCAGCGTAGCTAGTCTAAACAACTTCAATGAGCAGTTCTTC.

The chain recombines TRBV6-5 with TRBJ2-5, with 9 bases that match TRBD1. The germline V gene encodes CDR1 MNHEY and CDR2 SVGAGI. The CDR3 length is 15 residues. V was pared by 7 bases and J by 5 bases, with 11 bases of the junction left unmatched. The CDR3 loop reads CASTPTGGVSETQYF. The CDR3 nucleotides read TGTGCCAGCACCCCGACAGGGGGAGTTTCGGAGACCCAGTACTTC.

This clonotype was found once. The CDR3 DNA reads TGCAGTGCTAGCCCCGGACTAGCGGTCGATCAAGAGACCCAGTACTTC. This gives the protein CSASPGLAVDQETQYF. This chain joins TRBV20-1 and TRBJ2-5; 10 bases line up with TRBD2. This CDR3 has 16 residues. After removal of 3 bases from V and 2 bases from J, the junction contained 9 bases not matched to a gene. In germline, CDR1 is DFQATT, CDR2 SNEGSKA (reference sequence).

The J gene is TRBJ2-3, the V gene TRBV14; D could derive from TRBD1 or TRBD2 (5 bases each). The germline V gene has CDR1 SGHDN and CDR2 FVKESK. The V end was cut by 4 bases, the J end by 4 bases, with 21 bases between. CDR3 length: 17 residues. CDR3 amino acids: CASSLGQLLTGADTQYF. The CDR3 nucleotides read TGTGCCAGCAGCCTGGGGCAACTCCTCACCGGGGCAGATACGCAGTATTTT. Together with reference TRBV14 and TRBJ2-3, the CDR3 gives the full variable domain: EAGVTQFPSHSVIEKGQTVTLRCDPISGHDNLYWYRRVMGKEIKFLLHFVKESKQDESGMPNNRFLAERTGGTYSTLKVQPAELEDSGVYFCASSLGQLLTGADTQYFGPGTRLTVL.

The rearrangement uses TRBV2 and TRBJ2-1, with 13 bases aligning to TRBD2. There are 14 residues in the CDR3. Germline CDR1 reads SNHLY; CDR2 reads FYNNEI. V was clipped by 8 bases and J by 5 bases; unmatched bases: 3. The CDR3 DNA reads as TGTGCCAGCGGACTAGCGGGGGCCGACAATGAGCAGTTCTTC. Encoded protein: CASGLAGADNEQFF.

This clonotype was picked up a small number of times. The J gene is TRBJ2-5, the V gene TRBV12-3 or TRBV12-4; D is undetermined. The CDR3 is 16 residues long. V gave up 4 bases and J gave up 5 bases, with 20 bases separating them. The CDR3 reads CASSSQTPINGETQYF. The CDR3 bases are TGTGCCAGCAGTTCGCAGACTCCCATAAACGGGGAGACCCAGTACTTC.

The rearrangement links TRBV28 to TRBJ1-1; perhaps TRBD1 as D (5 bases). The CDR3 sequence is 12 residues long. The germline V gene encodes CDR1 MDHEN and CDR2 SYDVKM. V lost 8 bases and J 5 bases, leaving 12 bases between the germline ends. The CDR3 nucleotides are TGTGCCAGCGCAGGGTATTTGACTGAAGCTTTCTTT. Its translation is CASAGYLTEAFF. Variable domain in full (rest from reference TRBV28 and TRBJ1-1): DVKVTQSSRYLVKRTGEKVFLECVQDMDHENMFWYRQDPGLGLRLIYFSYDVKMKEKGDIPEGYSVSREKKERFSLILESASTNQTSMYLCASAGYLTEAFFGQGTRLTVV.

The chain joins TRBV12-3 or TRBV12-4 to TRBJ2-5, with TRBD1 identical over 8 bases. Trimming cost V 5 bases and J 5 bases; bases outside gene matches: 7. This CDR3 is 14 amino acids long. The CDR3 here is CASSDGQGYETQYF. CDR3 in DNA: TGTGCCAGCAGTGACGGACAGGGATACGAGACCCAGTACTTC.

This chain connects TRBV18 to TRBJ2-7; a possible D gene is TRBD1 (5 bases). Germline CDR1 is KGHSH and CDR2 is LQKENI. The CDR3 is made up of 14 amino acids. V was cut by 5 bases and J by 5 bases, with 16 bases left in between. Here the CDR3 reads CASSDQGTHDEQYF. CDR3 bases: TGTGCCAGCTCAGACCAGGGTACCCATGACGAGCAGTACTTC.

The V and J genes are TRBV24-1 and TRBJ2-3; 8 bases line up with TRBD2. V lost 3 bases and J lost 8; bases outside the gene matches: 12. Germline-derived CDR1 and CDR2 are KGHDR and SFDVKD. The CDR3 has 16 residues. The CDR3 spells CATSDPLAGRATTQYF. DNA for the CDR3: TGTGCCACCAGTGATCCATTAGCGGGGCGAGCAACTACGCAGTATTTT.

This clonotype was counted ten times or more. The chain has TRBV29-1 and TRBJ2-7; D gene unclear. Per the germline V gene, CDR1 is SQVTM and CDR2 is ANQGSEA. Trimming pared 4 bases from V and 5 bases from J, leaving 18 bases between. The CDR3 loop spans 14 amino acids. CDR3 sequence: CSVGGSGILHEQYF. The DNA of the CDR3 is TGCAGCGTTGGCGGCTCTGGAATTCTTCACGAGCAGTACTTC.